Listed here is a single T cell receptor beta chain. As yet, its antigen is unknown. The CDR3 consists of 13 residues. Germline V gives CDR1 MNHNS, CDR2 SASEGT. Trimming removed 3 bases from V and 6 bases from J, with 11 bases in between. The source of the sample is a study of T cell responses to AZD1222 COVID-19 vaccine. Study overall: Researchers grouped second doses given at about 4 or about 12 weeks into one pool. Findings of the study overall: Baseline serostatus was positive in only a handful of AZD1222 recipients. Spike-specific TCR breadth and depth both grew after two AZD1222 doses. Reportedly, nearly half the spike-specific TCRs target unmutated variant regions.

TCRdb's copy holds only in-frame clones and misses some; the assay was immunoSEQ multiplex PCR. The table records 150,000 or so clones, 90% of them present only once. The sequences come from peripheral blood, collected on day 0 of AZD1222 vaccination. This rearrangement joins TRBV6-1 to TRBJ1-1; D not certain. This TCR came from an adult in good health. CDR3 region: CASSDQAVAEAFF. CDR3 DNA sequence: TGTGCCAGCAGTGATCAGGCAGTTGCTGAAGCTTTCTTT.